This T cell receptor (beta chain) appears in the sequencing data of a study of blood T cells in healthy people across ages. Overall study results and limits: Observed TCR beta diversity per million T cells went down as age went up. This fall followed a roughly linear course with age.

Through a sample-barcoded 5' primer and a J-beta primer mix, a second PCR was run for roughly 6 to 12 cycles. TCRdb itself ran the 5' RACE reads through MiXCR, one entry per CDR3 protein. The table lists hundreds of thousands of distinct CDR3 sequences, around 25% of them singletons. With 2 bases removed from V and 5 bases from J, the gap between germline ends came to 16 bases. Germline lookup yields CDR1 KGHSH and CDR2 LQKENI. This CDR3 comprises 15 residues. With respect to this clonotype: Its target is unknown.

This sample was shared with a second study, whose subject was T cells of mothers and their children. From that report: Nine systemically healthy Caucasian donors: three mothers, six children.

The clonotype was recovered from a boy younger than 18 in good health. The sequenced material came from blood. The J gene is TRBJ2-7, the V gene TRBV18, with D possibly being TRBD1 or TRBD2 (7 bases each). The DNA for the CDR3 is TGTGCCAGCTCACCAATTACACAGGGGAGGGACGAGCAGTACTTC. Protein product: CASSPITQGRDEQYF. The full variable domain, with the rest looked up from reference TRBV18 and TRBJ2-7, is NAGVMQNPRHLVRRRGQEARLRCSPMKGHSHVYWYRQLPEEGLKFMVYLQKENIIDESGMPKERFSAEFPKEGPSILRIQQVVRGDSAAYFCASSPITQGRDEQYFGPGTRLTVT.